The source of this T cell receptor beta chain is a study of graft-versus-host responses after intestinal transplantation. Study details: Induction with anti-thymocyte globulin, then tacrolimus and steroids for about 3 years, was given to all recipients. Regarding the study as a whole: Recipient marrow harbored GvH clones, some of which surfaced first in ileum or blood. Graft-donor T cell macrochimerism coincided with high graft-versus-host to host-versus-graft clonal ratios in allografts.

The repertoire was sequenced with immunoSEQ multiplex PCR; TCRdb's copy has only in-frame clones and lacks some. The table shows about 98,000 clones, with about 82% occurring only once. Concerning this clone itself: Antigen specificity is unknown.

Sample: PBMCs, taken 255 days after intestinal transplant. The sequence came from a human patient who received an intestinal transplant, so some T cells may come from the graft donor.

CDR3 nucleotides: TGTGCCAGCAGCTTGGCCGGCGGAGGGTACTACAATGAGCAGTTCTTC. Translating it yields CASSLAGGGYYNEQFF. This chain uses TRBV5-5 with TRBJ2-1; D is possibly TRBD2 (6 bases). The CDR3 consists of 16 residues. Trimming left V 0 bases short and J 3 bases short, with 13 bases between. Germline lookup yields CDR1 SGHKS and CDR2 YYEKEE (reference sequence).